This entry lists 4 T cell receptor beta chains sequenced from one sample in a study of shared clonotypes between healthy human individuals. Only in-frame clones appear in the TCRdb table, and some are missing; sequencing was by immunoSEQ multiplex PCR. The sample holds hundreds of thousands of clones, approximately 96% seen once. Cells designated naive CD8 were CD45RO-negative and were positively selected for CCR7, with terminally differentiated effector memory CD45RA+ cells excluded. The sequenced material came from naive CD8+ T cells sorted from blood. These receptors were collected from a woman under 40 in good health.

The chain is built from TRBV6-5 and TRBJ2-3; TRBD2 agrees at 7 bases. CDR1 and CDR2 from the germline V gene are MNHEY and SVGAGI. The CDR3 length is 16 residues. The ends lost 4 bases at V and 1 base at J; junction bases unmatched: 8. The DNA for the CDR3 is TGTGCCAGCAGTTCTTTTGCGGGAGTTGGCACAGATACGCAGTATTTT. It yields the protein CASSSFAGVGTDTQYF.

The CDR3, as DNA: TGTGCCAGCAGTTACGCGGGACAGAGCTCCTACAATGAGCAGTTCTTC. Translating it yields CASSYAGQSSYNEQFF. The V and J genes are TRBV6-6 and TRBJ2-1, with D possibly being TRBD1 (7 bases). Germline CDR1 and CDR2: MNHNY and SVGAGI (reference sequence). The ends were cut back, 2 bases at V and 0 bases at J, with 11 bases in the middle. The CDR3 covers 16 residues.

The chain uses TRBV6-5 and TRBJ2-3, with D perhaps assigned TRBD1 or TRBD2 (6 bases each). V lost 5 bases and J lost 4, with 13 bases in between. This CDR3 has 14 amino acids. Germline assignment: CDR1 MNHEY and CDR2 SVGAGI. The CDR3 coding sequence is TGTGCCAGCAGTCTGACGGGGGCGGCAGATACGCAGTATTTT. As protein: CASSLTGAADTQYF.

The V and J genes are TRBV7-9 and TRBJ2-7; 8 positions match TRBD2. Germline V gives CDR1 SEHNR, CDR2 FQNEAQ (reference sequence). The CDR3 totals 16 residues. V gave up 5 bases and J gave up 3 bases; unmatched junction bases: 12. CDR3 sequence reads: CASSAIKGTSLYEQYF. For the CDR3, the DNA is TGTGCCAGCAGCGCCATCAAGGGGACTAGTCTCTACGAGCAGTACTTC.